Included here is one T cell receptor (beta chain) sequence, with context. This sample was included in a study of blood T cell repertoires in COVID-19. Looking at the study overall: From the United States, Italy and Spain came samples of acute and convalescent COVID-19.

In the authors' workflow: For nucleated cells, counts were estimated from reference gene primer amplification. Data came from immunoSEQ multiplex PCR; TCRdb stores just in-frame clones and leaves some out. V and J calls and clone size are copied from that table; D and trimming were computed from the DNA. The data show fewer than 120,000 clones, 88% seen once. The CDR3 is made up of 12 amino acids. Trimming took 5 bases from V and 7 from J; bases not matched to a gene: 3. The germline gives CDR1 SQVTM, CDR2 ANQGSEA. The source is a woman aged 45 to 65 with acute or convalescent COVID-19. V usage is TRBV29-1 and J usage is TRBJ2-1, with 9 nucleotides matching TRBD1. What was sequenced was peripheral blood. CDR3 coding DNA: TGCAGCGTTCAACAGGGGGCTAATGAGCAGTTCTTC. Its translation is CSVQQGANEQFF.